Many counts were recorded for the clone carrying this T cell receptor (beta chain). Its antigen is undetermined. Quantitative 5'-RACE with molecular barcodes produced the TCR beta libraries. From the 5' RACE reads, TCRdb called clonotypes with MiXCR, one entry per CDR3 protein. The repertoire holds 500,000 to 550,000 distinct CDR3 sequences, with roughly 13% as singletons. The sample is drawn from a study of CD8 T cells in ankylosing spondylitis. Findings and caveats of the study: As reported, disease-linked clones showed significant enrichment in matched ankylosing spondylitis synovial fluid. Reactive arthritis synovial fluid and blood previously showed some of these motif variants. A TCR beta motif of several highly homologous variants seemed to mark ankylosing spondylitis blood. Clones linked to disease, bearing a CD8+ phenotype, were relatively rare in peripheral blood.

Germline-derived CDR1 and CDR2 are SGHTA and FQGNSA. CDR3 size: 16 residues. Trimming took 3 bases from V and 0 from J; bases not matched to a gene: 4. The gene calls are TRBV7-2 and TRBJ1-4; TRBD1 matches at 7 bases. The sequence derives from a male donor with ankylosing spondylitis. The sequencing sample was made of blood, either unsorted or a sorted T cell fraction (not recorded which). In DNA, the CDR3 is TGTGCCAGCAGCTTCGGACAGGCTGCAACTAATGAAAAACTGTTTTTT. It is translated as CASSFGQAATNEKLFF. The entire variable domain, with the rest obtained from reference TRBV7-2 and TRBJ1-4, is as follows: GAGVSQSPSNKVTEKGKDVELRCDPISGHTALYWYRQSLGQGLEFLIYFQGNSAPDKSGLPSDRFSAERTGGSVSTLTIQRTQQEDSAVYLCASSFGQAATNEKLFFGSGTQLSVL.